These 21 T cell receptor beta chains came from one sample sequenced in a study of cytomegalovirus exposure and HLA in healthy donors. The PCR made use of 60 Vbeta and 13 Jbeta primers. Sequenced by immunoSEQ multiplex PCR; TCRdb stores in-frame clones only, minus some. The sample carries about 110,000 clones, more than 70% recorded once. The specimen sequenced was PBMCs. Every receptor here comes from a man aged 18-30 years in good health and CMV-seronegative.

V usage is TRBV4-2 and J usage is TRBJ2-2; 10 nucleotides align to TRBD2. Germline-derived CDR1 and CDR2 are LGHNA and YNFKEQ. The V segment lost 2 bases and the J segment 1 base; nucleotides outside the gene matches: 4. The CDR3 length is 17 residues. The CDR3 loop reads CASSQTSSGGNTGELFF. The CDR3 DNA sequence: TGTGCCAGCAGCCAAACTTCTAGCGGGGGGAACACCGGGGAGCTGTTTTTT.

The chain recombines TRBV7-3 with TRBJ2-1; D is undetermined. This CDR3 comprises 15 residues. V lost 3 bases, J lost 7 bases, and 16 bases lay in between. The germline V gene encodes CDR1 SGHTA and CDR2 FQGTGA. The CDR3 is CASSLSGSPGNEQFF. The CDR3 region has the DNA TGTGCCAGCAGCTTGAGTGGTAGCCCCGGGAATGAGCAGTTCTTC.

A few counts support this clone. The chain is built from TRBV7-2 and TRBJ1-5; 8 nucleotides match TRBD1. The CDR3 length is 14 residues. The V and J ends lost 7 bases and 2 bases, in that order; junction bases with no gene match: 4. Per the germline V gene, CDR1 is SGHTA and CDR2 is FQGNSA. The CDR3 reads CASTQGQGNQPQHF. CDR3 sequence (DNA): TGTGCCAGCACTCAGGGACAGGGCAATCAGCCCCAGCATTTT.

The chain links TRBV14 to TRBJ1-1; 7 bases are a match to TRBD1. The germline V gene has CDR1 SGHDN and CDR2 FVKESK. The ends lost 4 bases at V and 1 base at J; junction bases unmatched: 12. CDR3 length equals 17 residues. The CDR3 sequence: CASSRPLRTGGNTEAFF. The CDR3, as DNA: TGTGCCAGCAGCCGGCCTTTGAGGACAGGCGGGAACACTGAAGCTTTCTTT. Looking up the rest from reference TRBV14 and TRBJ1-1 gives the full variable domain: EAGVTQFPSHSVIEKGQTVTLRCDPISGHDNLYWYRRVMGKEIKFLLHFVKESKQDESGMPNNRFLAERTGGTYSTLKVQPAELEDSGVYFCASSRPLRTGGNTEAFFGQGTRLTVV.

Only a few counts were recorded for this clone. One end of the junction does not line up with germline, which may come from a read error. V is TRBV7-9 and J is TRBJ2-3, with D hard to call. The CDR3 runs 14 residues. Germline V gene data show CDR1 as SEHNR and CDR2 as FQNEAQ (reference sequence). CDR3 residues: CSSSTDIGTDTQYF. The CDR3 DNA sequence: TGTTCCAGCAGCACCGACATTGGGACAGATACGCAGTATTTT.

The J gene is TRBJ2-7, the V gene TRBV27, with D unresolved. Germline V CDR1 and CDR2: MNHEY, SMNVEV (reference sequence). The CDR3 is made up of 12 amino acids. The V and J ends lost 6 bases and 3 bases respectively, with 9 bases between them. The CDR3 DNA reads TGTGCCAGCAGCCCTGGCGGCTACGAGCAGTACTTC. Translation gives CASSPGGYEQYF.

There are a few counts of this clone. J is TRBJ2-5 and V is TRBV15; 7 positions agree with TRBD2. Per the germline V gene, CDR1 is LNHNV and CDR2 is YYDKDF (reference sequence). This CDR3 has 14 amino acids. Unmatched junction bases numbered 12, after V lost 9 bases and J lost 5 bases. The CDR3 is CATTAGLGGETQYF. The CDR3 DNA reads as TGTGCCACGACTGCCGGCCTCGGGGGGGAGACCCAGTACTTC.

The chain couples TRBV27 to TRBJ2-7; 7 bases align to TRBD2. The CDR3 has 15 amino acids. The germline CDR1 and CDR2 sequences are MNHEY and SMNVEV (reference sequence). The J segment lost 0 bases and the V segment lost 6 bases, leaving 8 bases of the junction unmatched. CDR3 nucleotide sequence: TGTGCCAGCAGGGAGCTTGGCGGGAGCTCCTACGAGCAGTACTTC. It specifies CASRELGGSSYEQYF.

The chain couples TRBV5-1 to TRBJ1-5; 10 positions match TRBD1. The CDR3 loop spans 16 amino acids. Germline assignment: CDR1 SGHRS and CDR2 YFSETQ. V dropped 4 bases and J dropped 5; count of bases not matched to a gene: 9. The CDR3 nucleotides are TGCGCCAGCAGCCAAGAGCCGACAGGGGGCTATCAGCCCCAGCATTTT. It codes for CASSQEPTGGYQPQHF.

Ten or more counts support this clone. The V call is TRBV5-6, the J call TRBJ1-6, with 9 bases aligning to TRBD1. The CDR3 extends over 15 amino acids. Germline V gene sequence: CDR1 SGHDT, CDR2 YYEEEE. With 0 bases clipped from V and 7 bases from J, the junction kept 2 bases outside the gene matches. The CDR3 bases are TGTGCCAGCAGCTTGGCCGGGACAGGGAATTCACCCCTCCACTTT. Translated, it gives CASSLAGTGNSPLHF.

The V gene is TRBV25-1, the J gene TRBJ2-3; no clear D gene. The CDR3 sequence is 13 residues long. Germline-derived CDR1 and CDR2 are MGHDK and SYGVNS. V shed 3 bases and J shed 6 bases, with 10 bases lying between them. CDR3 DNA sequence: TGTGCCAGCAGTGATGGGCCGGATGATACGCAGTATTTT. Translation gives CASSDGPDDTQYF.

This clone was seen a handful of times. The chain joins TRBV6-5 to TRBJ1-1; D is perhaps TRBD1 (6 bases). V lost 0 bases, J lost 1 base, and 12 bases lay in between. Germline V CDR1 and CDR2: MNHEY, SVGAGI. The CDR3 runs 16 residues. The CDR3 loop is CASSYSLRQANTEAFF. CDR3 DNA: TGTGCCAGCAGTTACTCGTTGCGACAGGCGAACACTGAAGCTTTCTTT.

This chain joins TRBV28 and TRBJ2-2; 9 nucleotides match TRBD1. CDR1 and CDR2 (germline): MDHEN, SYDVKM. V dropped 6 bases and J dropped 7; count of bases not matched to a gene: 3. This CDR3 is built from 13 residues. This chain's CDR3 is CASRQGAGGELFF. The CDR3 bases are TGTGCCAGCAGACAGGGGGCTGGCGGGGAGCTGTTTTTT.

This chain joins TRBV4-2 and TRBJ1-1, with D uncertain. V lost 0 bases and J 2 bases, leaving 13 bases between the germline ends. The germline V gene has CDR1 LGHNA and CDR2 YNFKEQ. The CDR3 spans 16 residues. The CDR3 DNA is TGTGCCAGCAGCCAAGATCAACCCAGTTCTAACACTGAAGCTTTCTTT. It translates to CASSQDQPSSNTEAFF.

The genes are TRBV19 and TRBJ1-4; 7 bases align to TRBD1. The CDR3 totals 14 residues. V trimming: 5 bases; J trimming: 7 bases; junction bases outside the gene matches: 7. In germline, CDR1 is LNHDA, CDR2 SQIVND (reference sequence). The chain's CDR3 is CASSGQGQSEKLFF. CDR3 nucleotide sequence: TGTGCCAGTAGTGGCCAGGGACAGAGTGAAAAACTGTTTTTT.

This clone was counted between two and nine times. This rearrangement joins TRBV6-1 to TRBJ2-6, with 8 nucleotides matching TRBD1. The germline V gene encodes CDR1 MNHNS and CDR2 SASEGT. V was pared by 3 bases and J by 0 bases, with 7 bases of the junction left unmatched. CDR3 size: 18 residues. In nucleotides, the CDR3 is TGTGCCAGCAGTGAGTTCGGACAGGGAAGCTCTGGGGCCAACGTCCTGACTTTC. Protein sequence: CASSEFGQGSSGANVLTF.

The chain employs TRBV25-1 and TRBJ2-3; the D gene is possibly TRBD2 (8 bases). This CDR3 has 14 residues. V was clipped by 10 bases and J by 2 bases, with 16 bases between them. Germline V gives CDR1 MGHDK, CDR2 SYGVNS. In DNA form, the CDR3 reads TGTGCCACCTCGGGAGGGGGCCACACAGATACGCAGTATTTT. Translation: CATSGGGHTDTQYF.

This chain links TRBV4-2 with TRBJ2-3; TRBD2 agrees at 8 bases. The CDR3 totals 16 residues. Per the germline V gene, CDR1 is LGHNA and CDR2 is YNFKEQ. V lost 0 bases to trimming and J lost 2 bases; unmatched junction nucleotides: 4. CDR3 residues: CASSQEWRGATDTQYF. CDR3 DNA sequence: TGTGCCAGCAGCCAAGAGTGGCGGGGGGCCACAGATACGCAGTATTTT.

This clone came up many times. The J gene is TRBJ2-3, the V gene TRBV7-9, with a possible D match to TRBD1 (5 bases). The CDR3 sequence is 13 residues long. V lost 1 base to trimming and J lost 9 bases, with 11 bases between them. Germline V gene lookup returns CDR1 SEHNR and CDR2 FQNEAQ (reference sequence). The CDR3 loop reads CASSLEGLGTQYF. The DNA for the CDR3 is TGTGCCAGCAGCTTAGAGGGGCTAGGGACGCAGTATTTT.

The V and J genes are TRBV5-1 and TRBJ2-5, with 11 bases lining up with TRBD2. The CDR3 has 17 amino acids. Germline V gene data show CDR1 as SGHRS and CDR2 as YFSETQ. V dropped 5 bases and J dropped 5; count of bases not matched to a gene: 14. This CDR3 is CASRGLAGEGGPETQYF. The DNA for the CDR3 is TGCGCCAGCAGAGGACTAGCGGGTGAAGGTGGACCCGAGACCCAGTACTTC.

This chain connects TRBV5-1 to TRBJ1-2; D might be TRBD1 (5 bases). In germline, CDR1 is SGHRS, CDR2 YFSETQ. The ends were cut back, 4 bases at V and 5 bases at J, with 21 bases in the middle. The CDR3 spans 16 residues. As DNA, the CDR3 is TGCGCCAGCAGCACGGGACTGCTTCAGGAAGCTTATGGCTACACCTTC. Its protein product is CASSTGLLQEAYGYTF. The full variable domain, rest sourced from reference TRBV5-1 and TRBJ1-2, is KAGVTQTPRYLIKTRGQQVTLSCSPISGHRSVSWYQQTPGQGLQFLFEYFSETQRNKGNFPGRFSGRQFSNSRSEMNVSTLELGDSALYLCASSTGLLQEAYGYTFGSGTRLTVV.